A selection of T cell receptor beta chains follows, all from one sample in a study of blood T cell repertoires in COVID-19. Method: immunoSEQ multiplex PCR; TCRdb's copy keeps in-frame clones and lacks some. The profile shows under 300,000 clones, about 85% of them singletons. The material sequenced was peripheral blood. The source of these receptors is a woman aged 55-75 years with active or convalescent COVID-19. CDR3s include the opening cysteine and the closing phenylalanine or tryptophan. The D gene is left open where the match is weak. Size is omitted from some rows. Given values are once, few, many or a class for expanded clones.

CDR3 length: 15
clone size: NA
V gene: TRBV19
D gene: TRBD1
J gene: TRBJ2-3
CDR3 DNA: TGTGCCAGTAGTCAAGGGACAGGGGGCTCAGATACGCAGTATTTT
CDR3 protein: CASSQGTGGSDTQYF

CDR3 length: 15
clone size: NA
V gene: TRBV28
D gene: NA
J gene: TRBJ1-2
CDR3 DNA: TGTGCCAGCAGTCTGGGGGGGGAGTCTAACTATGGCTACACCTTC
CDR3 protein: CASSLGGESNYGYTF

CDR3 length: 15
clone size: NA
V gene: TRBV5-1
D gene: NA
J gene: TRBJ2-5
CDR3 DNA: TGCGCCAGCAGAGACCCTGACAGGATCCAAGAGACCCAGTACTTC
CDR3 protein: CASRDPDRIQETQYF

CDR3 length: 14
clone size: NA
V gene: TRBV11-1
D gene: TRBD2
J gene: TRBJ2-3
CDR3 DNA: TGTGCCAGCAGCGCCGGGACTAGCGCCGATACGCAGTATTTT
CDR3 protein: CASSAGTSADTQYF

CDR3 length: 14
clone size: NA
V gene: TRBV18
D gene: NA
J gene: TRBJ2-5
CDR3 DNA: TGTGCCAGCTCATCAACAGGGAACAAAGAGACCCAGTACTTC
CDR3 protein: CASSSTGNKETQYF

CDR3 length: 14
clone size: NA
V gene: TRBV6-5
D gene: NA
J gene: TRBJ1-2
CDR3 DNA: TGTGCCAGCAGTTACTCCGAGGGAATTAATGGCTACACCTTC
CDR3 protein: CASSYSEGINGYTF

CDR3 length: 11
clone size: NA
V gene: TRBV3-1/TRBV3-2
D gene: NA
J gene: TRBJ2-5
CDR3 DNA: TGTGCCAGCAGCCGGGGGGGCCCCCAGTACTTC
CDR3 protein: CASSRGGPQYF

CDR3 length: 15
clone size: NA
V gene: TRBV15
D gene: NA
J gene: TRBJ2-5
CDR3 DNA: TGTGCCACCAGCAGAGATTTAGGGGGGGGTGAGACCCAGTACTTC
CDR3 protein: CATSRDLGGGETQYF

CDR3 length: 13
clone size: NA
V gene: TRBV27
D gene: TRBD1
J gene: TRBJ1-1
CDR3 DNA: TGTGCCAGCAGTACCGGGACAGGGGGAGACCTCTTCTTT
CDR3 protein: CASSTGTGGDLFF

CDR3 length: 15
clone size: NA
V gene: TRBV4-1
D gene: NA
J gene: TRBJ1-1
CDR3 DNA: TGCGCCAGCAGCCAAGACGGCAGGGAGAACACTGAAGCTTTCTTT
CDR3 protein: CASSQDGRENTEAFF

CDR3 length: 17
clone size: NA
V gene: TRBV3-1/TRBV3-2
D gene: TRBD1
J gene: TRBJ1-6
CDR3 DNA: TGTGCCAGCAGCTATGGGACAGGGGGCTCCTATAATTCACCCCTCCACTTT
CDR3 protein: CASSYGTGGSYNSPLHF

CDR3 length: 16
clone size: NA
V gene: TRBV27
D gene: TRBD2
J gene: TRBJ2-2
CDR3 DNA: TGTGCCAGCAAGACACTAGCGGGAGCTGGGACCGGGGAGCTGTTTTTT
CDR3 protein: CASKTLAGAGTGELFF

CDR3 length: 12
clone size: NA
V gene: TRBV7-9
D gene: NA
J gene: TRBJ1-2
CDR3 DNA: TGTGCCAGCAGCTTACCAACAGGTGGCTACACCTTC
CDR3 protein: CASSLPTGGYTF

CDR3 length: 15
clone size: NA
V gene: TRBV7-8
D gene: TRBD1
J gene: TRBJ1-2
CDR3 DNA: TGTGCCAGCAGTTCCCACAGAGGACAGGGGTATGGCTACACCTTC
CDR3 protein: CASSSHRGQGYGYTF

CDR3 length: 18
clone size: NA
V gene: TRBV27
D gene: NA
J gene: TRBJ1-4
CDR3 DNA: TGTGCCAGCAGTTCCATTAAGGGGAGAGGGGGGGCAAGTGAAAAACTGTTTTTT
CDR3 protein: CASSSIKGRGGASEKLFF

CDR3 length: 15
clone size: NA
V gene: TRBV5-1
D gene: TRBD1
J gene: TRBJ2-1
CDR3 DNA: TGCGCCAGCAGCCTAAGACAGGGGGTCTACAATGAGCAGTTCTTC
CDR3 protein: CASSLRQGVYNEQFF

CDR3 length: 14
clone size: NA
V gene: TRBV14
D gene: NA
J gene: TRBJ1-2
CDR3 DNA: TGTGCCAGCAGCCAAATGCACAGATCCTATGGCTACACCTTC
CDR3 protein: CASSQMHRSYGYTF

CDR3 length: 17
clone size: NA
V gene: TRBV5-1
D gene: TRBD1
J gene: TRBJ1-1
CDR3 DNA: TGCGCCAGCAGCTTGGGGGACAGGGGCCGAGAGGGAACTGAAGCTTTCTTT
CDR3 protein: CASSLGDRGREGTEAFF

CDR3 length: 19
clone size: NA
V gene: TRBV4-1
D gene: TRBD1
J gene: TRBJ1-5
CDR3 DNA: TGCGCCAGCAGCCTAGGTGAGGGACAGGGAGGTTACTACGGTCAGCCCCAGCATTTT
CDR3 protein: CASSLGEGQGGYYGQPQHF

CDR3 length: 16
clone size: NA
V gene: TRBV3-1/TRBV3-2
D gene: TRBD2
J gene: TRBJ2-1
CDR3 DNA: TGTGCCAGCAGCCAAAATGGGCTAGCGGGAGACATCAGGCAGTTCTTC
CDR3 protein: CASSQNGLAGDIRQFF

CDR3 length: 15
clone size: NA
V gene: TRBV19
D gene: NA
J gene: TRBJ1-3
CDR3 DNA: TGTGCCAGTAGTAAACAGCAAGACTCTGGAAACACCATATATTTT
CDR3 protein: CASSKQQDSGNTIYF

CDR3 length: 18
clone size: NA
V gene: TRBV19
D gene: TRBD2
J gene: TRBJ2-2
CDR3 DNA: TGTGCCAGTAGTATAGCACTAGCGGGGGACCCGAACACCGGGGAGCTGTTTTTT
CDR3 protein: CASSIALAGDPNTGELFF

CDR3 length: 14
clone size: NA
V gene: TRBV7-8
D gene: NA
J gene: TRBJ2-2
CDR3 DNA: TGTGCCAGCAGCAGGACATCGAACACCGGGGAGCTGTTTTTT
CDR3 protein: CASSRTSNTGELFF

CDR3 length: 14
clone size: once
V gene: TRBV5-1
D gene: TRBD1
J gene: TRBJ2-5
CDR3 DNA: TGCGCCAGCAGCTCCCTTCAGGGGGCTGAGACCCAGTACTTC
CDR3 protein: CASSSLQGAETQYF

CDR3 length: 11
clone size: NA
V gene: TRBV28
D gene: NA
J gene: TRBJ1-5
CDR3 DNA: TGTGCCAGCAGTGACAGCCTGCCCCAGCATTTT
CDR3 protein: CASSDSLPQHF

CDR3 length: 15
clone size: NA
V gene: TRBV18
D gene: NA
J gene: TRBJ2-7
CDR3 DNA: TGTGCCAGCTCACCACCTGGGACAACCCTCTACGAGCAGTACTTC
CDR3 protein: CASSPPGTTLYEQYF

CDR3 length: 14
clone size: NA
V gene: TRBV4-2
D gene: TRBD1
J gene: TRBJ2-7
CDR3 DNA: TGTGCCAGCAGCCCAACGGACAGGGGGCTAGAGCAGTACTTC
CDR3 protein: CASSPTDRGLEQYF

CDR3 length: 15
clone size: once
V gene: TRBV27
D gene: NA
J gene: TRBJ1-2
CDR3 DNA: TGTGCCAGCAGCCGCCGTCACGGGTTGGACTATGGCTACACCTTC
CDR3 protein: CASSRRHGLDYGYTF

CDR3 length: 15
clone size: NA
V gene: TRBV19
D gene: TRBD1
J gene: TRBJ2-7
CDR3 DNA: TGTGCCAGTAGAAAACAGGGGGCGTTATCCTACGAGCAGTACTTC
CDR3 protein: CASRKQGALSYEQYF

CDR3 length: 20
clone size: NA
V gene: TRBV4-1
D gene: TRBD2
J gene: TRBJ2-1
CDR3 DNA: TGCGCCAGCAGCCAAACCCCCCCACGGGGACTAGCGGGATCCTACAATGAGCAGTTCTTC
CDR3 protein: CASSQTPPRGLAGSYNEQFF

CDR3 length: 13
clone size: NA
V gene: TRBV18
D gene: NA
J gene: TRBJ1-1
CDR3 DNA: TGTGCCAGCTCACCTCTAAAAGAGACTGAAGCTTTCTTT
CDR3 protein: CASSPLKETEAFF

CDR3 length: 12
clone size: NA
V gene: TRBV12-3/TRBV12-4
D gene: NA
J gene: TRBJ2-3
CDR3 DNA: TGTGCCAGCAGTCCCCCCTTAGATACGCAGTATTTT
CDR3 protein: CASSPPLDTQYF

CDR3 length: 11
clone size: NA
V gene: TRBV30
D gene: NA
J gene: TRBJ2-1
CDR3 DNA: TGTGCCTTTAGCGGTCGGGATGAGCAGTTCTTC
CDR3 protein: CAFSGRDEQFF

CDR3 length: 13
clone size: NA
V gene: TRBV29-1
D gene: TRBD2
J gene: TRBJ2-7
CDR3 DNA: TGCAGCGGCCGGACTAGCGGGAGCTACGAGCAGTACTTC
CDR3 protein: CSGRTSGSYEQYF

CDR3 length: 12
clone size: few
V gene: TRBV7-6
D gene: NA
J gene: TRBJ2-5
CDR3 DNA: TGTGCCAGCAGCTTAGTTATCGAGACCCAGTACTTC
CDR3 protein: CASSLVIETQYF

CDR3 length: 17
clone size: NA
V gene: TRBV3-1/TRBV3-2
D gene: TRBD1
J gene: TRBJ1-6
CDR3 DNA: TGTGCCAGCAGCCAAGGTTTTCGGACAGGGTTGAATTCACCCCTCCACTTT
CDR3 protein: CASSQGFRTGLNSPLHF

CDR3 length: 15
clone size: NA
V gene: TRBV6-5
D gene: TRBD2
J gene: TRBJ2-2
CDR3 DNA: TGTGCCAGCACACTAGCGGGGGGGAACACCGGGGAGCTGTTTTTT
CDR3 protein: CASTLAGGNTGELFF

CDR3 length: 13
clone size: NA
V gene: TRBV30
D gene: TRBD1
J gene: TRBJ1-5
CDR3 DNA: TGTGCCTGGAGTGTCAGGGGGAATCAGCCCCAGCATTTT
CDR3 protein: CAWSVRGNQPQHF

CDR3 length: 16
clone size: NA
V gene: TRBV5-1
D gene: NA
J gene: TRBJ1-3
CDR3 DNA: TGCGCCAGCAACTCGGGGGACCTCTCCTCTGGAAACACCATATATTTT
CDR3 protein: CASNSGDLSSGNTIYF

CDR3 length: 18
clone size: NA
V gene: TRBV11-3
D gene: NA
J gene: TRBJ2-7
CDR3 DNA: TGTGCCAGCAGCTCGCTCGTTCTCAGGGATGAGTTCGATCTTGGGCAGTACTTC
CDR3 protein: CASSSLVLRDEFDLGQYF

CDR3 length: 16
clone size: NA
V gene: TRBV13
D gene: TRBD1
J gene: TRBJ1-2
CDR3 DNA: TGTGCCAGCACCGCCCCGCGGACAGGGGAGGGCTATGGCTACACCTTC
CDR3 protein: CASTAPRTGEGYGYTF

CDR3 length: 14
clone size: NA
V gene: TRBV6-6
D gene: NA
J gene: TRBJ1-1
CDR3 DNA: TGTGCCAGCAGTTACTCACGGGTTCGGGGGGGAGCTTTCTTT
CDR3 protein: CASSYSRVRGGAFF

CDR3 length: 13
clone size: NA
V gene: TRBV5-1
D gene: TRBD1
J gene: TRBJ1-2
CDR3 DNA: TGCGCCAGCAGCGCCGGACAGGGACCTGGCTACACCTTC
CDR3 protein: CASSAGQGPGYTF

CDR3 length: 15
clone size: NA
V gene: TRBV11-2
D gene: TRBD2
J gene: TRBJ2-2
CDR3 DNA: TGTGCCAGCAGCTACACTAGCGGGAACACCGGGGAGCTGTTTTTT
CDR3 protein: CASSYTSGNTGELFF

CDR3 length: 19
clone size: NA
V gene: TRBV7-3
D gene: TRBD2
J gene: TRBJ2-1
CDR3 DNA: TGTGCCAGCAGCCCTATGGGACTAGCGGGAGGGAGGTCCTACAATGAGCAGTTCTTC
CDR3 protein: CASSPMGLAGGRSYNEQFF

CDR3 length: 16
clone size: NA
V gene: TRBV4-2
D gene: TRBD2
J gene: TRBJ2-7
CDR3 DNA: TGTGCCAGCAGCCAAGATGGCGGGAGTTCCCTTTACGAGCAGTACTTC
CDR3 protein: CASSQDGGSSLYEQYF

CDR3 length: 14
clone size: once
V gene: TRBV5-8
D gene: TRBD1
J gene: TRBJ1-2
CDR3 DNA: TGTGCCAGCAGCCTTGGGACAGGGAACTATGGCTACACCTTC
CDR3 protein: CASSLGTGNYGYTF

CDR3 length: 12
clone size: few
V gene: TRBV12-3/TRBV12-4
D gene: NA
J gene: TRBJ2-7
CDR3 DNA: TGTGCCAGCAGTTTAGCTCTGGGCAAGCAGTACTTC
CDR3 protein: CASSLALGKQYF

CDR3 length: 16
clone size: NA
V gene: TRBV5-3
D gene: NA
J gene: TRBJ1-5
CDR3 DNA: TGTGCCAGAAGCTCCGGACAGCCTTATAGCAATCAGCCCCAGCATTTT
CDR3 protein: CARSSGQPYSNQPQHF

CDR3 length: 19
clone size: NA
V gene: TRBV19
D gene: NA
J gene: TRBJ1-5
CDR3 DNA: TGTGCCAGTAGTATTGGCCGCATCTCGGGAACGAGAAGCAATCAGCCCCAGCATTTT
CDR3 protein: CASSIGRISGTRSNQPQHF

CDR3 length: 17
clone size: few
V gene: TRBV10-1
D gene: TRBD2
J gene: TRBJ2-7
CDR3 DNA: TGCGCCAGCAGTGATTCGGCCGGGGGGAACAGCTCCTACGAGCAGTACTTC
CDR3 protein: CASSDSAGGNSSYEQYF

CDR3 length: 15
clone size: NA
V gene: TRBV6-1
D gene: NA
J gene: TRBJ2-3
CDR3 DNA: TGTGCCAGCAGTGAAGGGTATGGGGCCGCAGATACGCAGTATTTT
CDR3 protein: CASSEGYGAADTQYF

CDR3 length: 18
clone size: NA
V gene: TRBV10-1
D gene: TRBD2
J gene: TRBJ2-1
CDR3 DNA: TGCGCCAGCAGTGGCCCTAGAGGGGCGGGAGGCTCCTACAATGAGCAGTTCTTC
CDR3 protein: CASSGPRGAGGSYNEQFF

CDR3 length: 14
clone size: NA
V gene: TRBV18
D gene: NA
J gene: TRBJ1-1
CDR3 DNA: TGTGCCAGCTCTCTGGGGACAACGAACACTGAAGCTTTCTTT
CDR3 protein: CASSLGTTNTEAFF

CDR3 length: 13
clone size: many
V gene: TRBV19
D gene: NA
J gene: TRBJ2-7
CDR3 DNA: TGTGCCAGTAGTGAAGGGGCCAGCTACGAGCAGTACTTC
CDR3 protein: CASSEGASYEQYF

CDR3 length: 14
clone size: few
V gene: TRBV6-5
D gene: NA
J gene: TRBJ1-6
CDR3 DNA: TGTGCCGCCTCCAATGGGGCAGGGGAATCACCCCTCCACTTT
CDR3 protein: CAASNGAGESPLHF

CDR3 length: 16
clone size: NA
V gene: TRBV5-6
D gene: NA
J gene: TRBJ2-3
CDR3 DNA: TGTGCCAGCAGCTTGGGTGGGCTATTTAGCACAGATACGCAGTATTTT
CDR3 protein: CASSLGGLFSTDTQYF

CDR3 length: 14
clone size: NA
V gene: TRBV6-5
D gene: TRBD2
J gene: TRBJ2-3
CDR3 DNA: TGTGCCAGCGATAGCGGGAGGGGTACAGATACGCAGTATTTT
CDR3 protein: CASDSGRGTDTQYF